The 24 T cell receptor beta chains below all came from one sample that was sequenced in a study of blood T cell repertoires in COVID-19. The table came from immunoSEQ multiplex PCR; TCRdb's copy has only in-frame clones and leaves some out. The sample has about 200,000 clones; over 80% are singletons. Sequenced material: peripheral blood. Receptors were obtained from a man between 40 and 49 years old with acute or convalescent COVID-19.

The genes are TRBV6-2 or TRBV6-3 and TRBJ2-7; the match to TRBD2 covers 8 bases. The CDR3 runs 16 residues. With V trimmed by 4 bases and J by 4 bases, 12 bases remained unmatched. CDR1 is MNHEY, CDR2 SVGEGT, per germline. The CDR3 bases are TGTGCCAGCAGTTTATCAGCGGGAGACCTTCCTTACGAGCAGTACTTC. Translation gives CASSLSAGDLPYEQYF.

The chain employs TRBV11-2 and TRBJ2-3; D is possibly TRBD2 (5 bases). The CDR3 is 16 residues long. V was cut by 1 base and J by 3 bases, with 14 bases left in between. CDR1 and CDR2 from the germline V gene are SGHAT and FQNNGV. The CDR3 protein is CASSLVPGIGTDTQYF. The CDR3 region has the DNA TGTGCCAGCAGCTTAGTACCGGGGATCGGTACAGATACGCAGTATTTT.

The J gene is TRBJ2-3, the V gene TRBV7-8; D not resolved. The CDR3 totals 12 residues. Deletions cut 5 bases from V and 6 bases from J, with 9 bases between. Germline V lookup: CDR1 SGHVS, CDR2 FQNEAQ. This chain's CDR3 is CASSPPRDTQYF. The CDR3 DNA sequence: TGTGCCAGCAGCCCACCTAGGGATACGCAGTATTTT.

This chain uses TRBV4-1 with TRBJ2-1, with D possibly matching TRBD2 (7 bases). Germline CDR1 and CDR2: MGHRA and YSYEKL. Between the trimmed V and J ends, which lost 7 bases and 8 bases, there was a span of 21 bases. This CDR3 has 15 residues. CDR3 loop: CASIWGGVMDDEQFF. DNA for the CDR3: TGCGCCAGCATCTGGGGGGGCGTCATGGATGATGAGCAGTTCTTC.

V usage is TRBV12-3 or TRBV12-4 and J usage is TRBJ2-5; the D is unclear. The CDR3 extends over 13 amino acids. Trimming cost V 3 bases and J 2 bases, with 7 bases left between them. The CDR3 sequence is CASSFEAQETQYF. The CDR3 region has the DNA TGTGCCAGCAGTTTTGAGGCACAAGAGACCCAGTACTTC.

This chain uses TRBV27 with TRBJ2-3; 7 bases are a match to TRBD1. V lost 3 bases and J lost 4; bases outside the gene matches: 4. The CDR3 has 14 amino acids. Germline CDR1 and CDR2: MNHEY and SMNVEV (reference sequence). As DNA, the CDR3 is TGTGCCAGCAGTTTTGACCAGGGGGCAGATACGCAGTATTTT. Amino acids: CASSFDQGADTQYF.

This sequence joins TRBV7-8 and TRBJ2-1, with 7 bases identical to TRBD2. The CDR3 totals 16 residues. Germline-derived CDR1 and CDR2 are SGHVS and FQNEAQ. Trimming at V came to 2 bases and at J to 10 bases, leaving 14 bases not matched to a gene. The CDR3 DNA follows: TGTGCCAGCAGCTTAAGGTTCGAGGGGCCGGGGGGAGAGCAGTTCTTC. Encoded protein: CASSLRFEGPGGEQFF.

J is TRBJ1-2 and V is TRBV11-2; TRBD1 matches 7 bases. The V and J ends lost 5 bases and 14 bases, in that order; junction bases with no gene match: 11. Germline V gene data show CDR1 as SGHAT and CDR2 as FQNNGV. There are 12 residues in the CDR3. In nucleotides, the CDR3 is TGTGCCAGCAGCAAAAGACAGGGATCATTAACCTTC. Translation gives CASSKRQGSLTF.

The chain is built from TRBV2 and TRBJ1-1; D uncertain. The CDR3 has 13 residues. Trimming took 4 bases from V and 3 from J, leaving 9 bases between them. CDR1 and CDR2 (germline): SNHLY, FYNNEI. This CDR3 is CASSGHPDTEAFF. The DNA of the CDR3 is TGTGCCAGCAGTGGACACCCGGACACTGAAGCTTTCTTT.

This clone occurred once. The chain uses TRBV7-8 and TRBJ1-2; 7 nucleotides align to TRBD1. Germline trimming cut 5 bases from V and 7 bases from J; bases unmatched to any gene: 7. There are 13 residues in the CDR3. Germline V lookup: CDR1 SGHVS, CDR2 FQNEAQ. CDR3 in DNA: TGTGCCAGCAGCAAACAGGGGCTTGGTGGCTACACCTTC. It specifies CASSKQGLGGYTF.

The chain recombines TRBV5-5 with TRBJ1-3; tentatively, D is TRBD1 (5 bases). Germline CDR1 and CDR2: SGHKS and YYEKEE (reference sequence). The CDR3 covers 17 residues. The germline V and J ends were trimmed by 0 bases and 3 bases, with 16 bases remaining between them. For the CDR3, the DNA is TGTGCCAGCAGCTTGGACGCTAGACAGCTTTATGGAAACACCATATATTTT. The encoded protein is CASSLDARQLYGNTIYF.

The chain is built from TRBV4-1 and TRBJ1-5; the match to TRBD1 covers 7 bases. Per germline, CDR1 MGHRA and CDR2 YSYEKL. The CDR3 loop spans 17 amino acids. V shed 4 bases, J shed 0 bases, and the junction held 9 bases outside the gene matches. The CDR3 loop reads CASSPQPRGVSNQPQHF. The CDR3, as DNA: TGCGCCAGCAGCCCGCAGCCCAGGGGGGTTAGCAATCAGCCCCAGCATTTT.

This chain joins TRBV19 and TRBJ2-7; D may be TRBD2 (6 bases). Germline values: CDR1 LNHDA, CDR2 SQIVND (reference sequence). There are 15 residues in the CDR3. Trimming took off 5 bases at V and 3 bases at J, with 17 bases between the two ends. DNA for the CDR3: TGTGCCAGTAGTCCTTCGGGAGCCCACGACTACGAGCAGTACTTC. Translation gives CASSPSGAHDYEQYF.

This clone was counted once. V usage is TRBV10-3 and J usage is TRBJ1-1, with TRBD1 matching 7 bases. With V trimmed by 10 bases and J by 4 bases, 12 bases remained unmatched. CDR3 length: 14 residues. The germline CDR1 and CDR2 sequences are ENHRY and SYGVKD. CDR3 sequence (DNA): TGTGCCACGGTGGGACAGCACACCACCACTGAAGCTTTCTTT. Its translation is CATVGQHTTTEAFF.

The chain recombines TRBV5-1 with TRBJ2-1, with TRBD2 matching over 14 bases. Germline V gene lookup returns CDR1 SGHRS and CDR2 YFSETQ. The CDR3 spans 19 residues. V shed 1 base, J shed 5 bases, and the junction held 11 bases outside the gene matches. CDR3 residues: CASSLYSGTSGSLDNEQFF. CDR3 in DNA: TGCGCCAGCAGCTTGTACTCTGGGACTAGCGGGAGCCTCGACAATGAGCAGTTCTTC.

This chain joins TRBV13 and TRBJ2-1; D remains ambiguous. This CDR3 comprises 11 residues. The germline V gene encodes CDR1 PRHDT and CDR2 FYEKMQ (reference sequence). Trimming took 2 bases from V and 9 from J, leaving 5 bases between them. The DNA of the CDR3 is TGTGCCAGCAGCTTAAGCGCTGAGCAGTTCTTC. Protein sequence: CASSLSAEQFF.

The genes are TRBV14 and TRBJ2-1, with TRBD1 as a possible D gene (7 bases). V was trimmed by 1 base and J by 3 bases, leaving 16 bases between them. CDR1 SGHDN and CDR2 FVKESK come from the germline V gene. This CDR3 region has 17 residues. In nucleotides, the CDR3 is TGTGCCAGCAGCCAAGGGGGGAGGACAGGTGTCTACAATGAGCAGTTCTTC. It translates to CASSQGGRTGVYNEQFF.

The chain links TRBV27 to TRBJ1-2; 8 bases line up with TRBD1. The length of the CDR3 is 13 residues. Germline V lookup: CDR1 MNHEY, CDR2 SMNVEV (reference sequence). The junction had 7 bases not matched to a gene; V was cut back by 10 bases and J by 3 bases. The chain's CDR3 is CATRQGNDYGYTF. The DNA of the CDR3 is TGTGCCACCCGACAGGGGAATGACTATGGCTACACCTTC.

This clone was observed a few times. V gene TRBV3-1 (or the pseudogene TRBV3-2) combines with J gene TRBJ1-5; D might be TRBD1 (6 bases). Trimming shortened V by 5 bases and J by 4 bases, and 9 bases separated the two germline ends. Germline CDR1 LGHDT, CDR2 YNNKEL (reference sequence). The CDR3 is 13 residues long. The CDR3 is CASSGQLNQPQHF. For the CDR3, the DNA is TGTGCCAGCAGCGGACAGTTAAATCAGCCCCAGCATTTT.

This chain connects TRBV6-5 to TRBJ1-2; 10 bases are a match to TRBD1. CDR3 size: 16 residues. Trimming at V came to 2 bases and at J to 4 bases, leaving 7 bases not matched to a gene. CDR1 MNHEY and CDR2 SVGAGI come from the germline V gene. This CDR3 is CASSYVGGDRGYGYTF. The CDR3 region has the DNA TGTGCCAGCAGTTACGTAGGAGGGGACAGGGGCTATGGCTACACCTTC.

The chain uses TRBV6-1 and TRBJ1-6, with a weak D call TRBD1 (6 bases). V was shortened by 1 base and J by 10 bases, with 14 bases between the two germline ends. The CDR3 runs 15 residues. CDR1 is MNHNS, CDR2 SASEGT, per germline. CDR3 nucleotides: TGTGCCAGCAGTGAAGATCACAGGGTAGGCTCACCCCTCCACTTT. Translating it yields CASSEDHRVGSPLHF.

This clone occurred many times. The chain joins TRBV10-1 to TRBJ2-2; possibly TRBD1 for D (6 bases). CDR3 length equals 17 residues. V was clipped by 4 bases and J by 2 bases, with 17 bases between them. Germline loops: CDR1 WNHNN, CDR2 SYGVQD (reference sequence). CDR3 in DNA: TGCGCCAGCAGTGGCCTCACAGGGCAGCTCAACACCGGGGAGCTGTTTTTT. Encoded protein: CASSGLTGQLNTGELFF.

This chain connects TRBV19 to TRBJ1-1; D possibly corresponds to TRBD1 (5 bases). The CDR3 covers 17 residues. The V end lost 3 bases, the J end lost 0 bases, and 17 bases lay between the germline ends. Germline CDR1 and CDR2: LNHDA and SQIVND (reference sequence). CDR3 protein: CASSIRGLDSMNTEAFF. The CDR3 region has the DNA TGTGCCAGTAGTATTAGGGGACTCGACAGCATGAACACTGAAGCTTTCTTT.

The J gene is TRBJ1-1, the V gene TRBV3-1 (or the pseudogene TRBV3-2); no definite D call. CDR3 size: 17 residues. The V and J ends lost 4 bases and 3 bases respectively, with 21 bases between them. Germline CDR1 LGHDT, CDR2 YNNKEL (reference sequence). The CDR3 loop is CASSPREPHFSDTEAFF. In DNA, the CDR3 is TGTGCCAGCAGCCCAAGGGAGCCACATTTTTCGGACACTGAAGCTTTCTTT.